This entry lists 26 T cell receptor beta chains sequenced from one sample in a study of shared clonotypes between healthy human individuals. Some clones are missing from TCRdb's copy, which holds only in-frame ones; the method was immunoSEQ multiplex PCR. Of around 370,000 clones listed, about 96% are singletons. Sample: memory CD8+ T cells sorted from blood. Subset indicated: CD45RO+ cells pooled with CCR7-negative TemRA cells. These receptors came from a man aged 25 to 45 in good health.

The chain uses TRBV5-1 and TRBJ2-5, with 11 positions matching TRBD2. Germline V lookup: CDR1 SGHRS, CDR2 YFSETQ. The CDR3 spans 17 residues. The V and J ends lost 1 base and 2 bases, in that order; junction bases with no gene match: 7. The CDR3 DNA follows: TGCGCCAGCAGCTTGTTCGAAGGGACTAGCGGTCAAGAGACCCAGTACTTC. This gives the protein CASSLFEGTSGQETQYF.

The V call is TRBV29-1, the J call TRBJ2-1; maybe TRBD1 (6 bases). Looked up from germline, CDR1 is SQVTM and CDR2 is ANQGSEA. V was pared by 4 bases and J by 4 bases, with 17 bases between. The CDR3 totals 15 residues. The DNA of the CDR3 is TGCAGCGTTGTGTTTCGTGTAGGGGGTTACAATGAGCAGTTCTTC. It translates to CSVVFRVGGYNEQFF.

This sequence joins TRBV2 and TRBJ1-5; possible D gene TRBD1, 6 bases. CDR3 length: 17 residues. Germline lookup yields CDR1 SNHLY and CDR2 FYNNEI. V lost 6 bases, J lost 1 base, and 19 bases lay in between. CDR3 nucleotide sequence: TGTGCCAGCAGCCGGAGTGCCGCTCAGGGGAGCAATCAGCCCCAGCATTTT. The encoded protein is CASSRSAAQGSNQPQHF.

The chain joins TRBV28 to TRBJ1-4; 8 bases are shared with TRBD1. The ends lost 7 bases at V and 8 bases at J; junction bases unmatched: 15. Germline loops: CDR1 MDHEN, CDR2 SYDVKM. The CDR3 is 16 residues long. The CDR3 DNA reads as TGTGCCAGCAAAAGGGACAGGAACCTGGAAGGGGAAAAACTGTTTTTT. It specifies CASKRDRNLEGEKLFF.

The V and J genes are TRBV7-6 and TRBJ2-1; the match to TRBD2 covers 13 bases. The ends lost 4 bases at V and 8 bases at J; junction bases unmatched: 11. The CDR3 has 17 residues. Germline CDR1 and CDR2: SGHVS and FNYEAQ. CDR3: CASSSNLRLAGGHEQFF. CDR3 DNA: TGTGCCAGCAGCTCGAATCTGAGACTAGCGGGAGGCCATGAGCAGTTCTTC.

This chain uses TRBV10-1 with TRBJ2-1, with D possibly TRBD2 on 5 matching bases. The CDR3 has 14 residues. The germline V gene has CDR1 WNHNN and CDR2 SYGVQD (reference sequence). V lost 7 bases and J 8 bases, leaving 18 bases between the germline ends. The CDR3 DNA is TGCGCCAGCATTTCCGATCCCGAGGGTCATGAGCAGTTCTTC. Translated: CASISDPEGHEQFF.

This chain joins TRBV28 and TRBJ1-2, with D unclear. V was cut by 5 bases and J by 5 bases, with 15 bases left in between. This CDR3 comprises 14 residues. Per germline, CDR1 MDHEN and CDR2 SYDVKM. The DNA of the CDR3 is TGTGCCAGCAGTCCCAGTGGTCGGCGATATGGCTACACCTTC. Amino acids: CASSPSGRRYGYTF.

Comments on this clone: The identical CDR3 is also encoded by other nucleotide sequences in the sample. The chain uses TRBV7-2 and TRBJ2-1, with D hard to call. The germline gives CDR1 SGHTA, CDR2 FQGNSA. Trimming left V 1 base short and J 6 bases short, with 10 bases between. This CDR3 spans 14 amino acids. The CDR3 region has the DNA TGTGCCAGCAGCTTAGGGTTTAGAGTCAATGAGCAGTTCTTC. Protein: CASSLGFRVNEQFF.

The CDR3 DNA sequence: TGTGCCAGCAGTGATCGGACAGGGTCCCCCTACGAGCAGTACTTC. It translates to CASSDRTGSPYEQYF. The rearrangement links TRBV6-1 to TRBJ2-7; 8 bases align to TRBD1. Germline V gene lookup returns CDR1 MNHNS and CDR2 SASEGT. The CDR3 runs to 15 residues. V trimming: 3 bases; J trimming: 2 bases; junction bases outside the gene matches: 6.

V and J are TRBV14 and TRBJ2-1; 11 bases match TRBD2. Germline loops: CDR1 SGHDN, CDR2 FVKESK. Trimming cost V 4 bases and J 4 bases; bases outside gene matches: 3. This CDR3 comprises 15 residues. The CDR3 DNA reads as TGTGCCAGCAGCCTAGCGGGAGGGCTTTACAATGAGCAGTTCTTC. Amino acids: CASSLAGGLYNEQFF.

V is TRBV28 and J is TRBJ2-7; 11 bases are shared with TRBD1. Unmatched junction bases numbered 3, after V lost 5 bases and J lost 6 bases. The germline V gene encodes CDR1 MDHEN and CDR2 SYDVKM. CDR3 length: 13 amino acids. The CDR3 protein is CASSPGTGGEQYF. The CDR3 DNA reads as TGTGCCAGCAGTCCAGGGACAGGGGGCGAGCAGTACTTC. The full variable domain, its missing parts supplied by reference TRBV28 and TRBJ2-7, is DVKVTQSSRYLVKRTGEKVFLECVQDMDHENMFWYRQDPGLGLRLIYFSYDVKMKEKGDIPEGYSVSREKKERFSLILESASTNQTSMYLCASSPGTGGEQYFGPGTRLTVT.

The chain carries TRBV6-1 and TRBJ2-6; possibly TRBD1 for D (6 bases). The CDR3 sequence is 15 residues long. Trimming left V 7 bases short and J 2 bases short, with 12 bases between. Per the germline V gene, CDR1 is MNHNS and CDR2 is SASEGT. CDR3 sequence reads: CASTAGVAGANVLTF. CDR3 in DNA: TGTGCCAGCACGGCAGGGGTTGCTGGGGCCAACGTCCTGACTTTC.

The gene calls are TRBV6-5 and TRBJ1-2, with no clear D. Germline V CDR1 and CDR2: MNHEY, SVGAGI. V lost 2 bases to trimming and J lost 2 bases, with 9 bases between them. The CDR3 is 14 residues long. This chain's CDR3 is CASSYVGPNYGYTF. The DNA of the CDR3 is TGTGCCAGCAGTTACGTCGGACCCAACTATGGCTACACCTTC.

The chain is built from TRBV4-1 and TRBJ2-1; TRBD2 matches 13 bases. There are 15 residues in the CDR3. J was trimmed by 12 bases and V by 1 base; bases with no gene match: 6. The germline gives CDR1 MGHRA, CDR2 YSYEKL. The CDR3 DNA is TGCGCCAGCAGCCAAGGGACTAGCGGGAGTTGGGGGCAGTTCTTC. This encodes CASSQGTSGSWGQFF.

This clone was recorded once. This chain uses TRBV9 with TRBJ2-1; D may match TRBD1 or TRBD2 (6 bases each). CDR3 length: 14 residues. Trimming pared 0 bases from V and 7 bases from J, leaving 11 bases between. The V gene's germline CDR1 is SGDLS and CDR2 YYNGEE. CDR3 region: CASSVVGGWNEQFF. CDR3 bases: TGTGCCAGCAGCGTAGTGGGGGGCTGGAATGAGCAGTTCTTC.

The V call is TRBV6-1, the J call TRBJ1-4; D is unclear. V lost 2 bases, J lost 7 bases, and 17 bases lay in between. The CDR3 has 16 residues. Germline loops: CDR1 MNHNS, CDR2 SASEGT. The CDR3 region is CASSEFPGIGVEKLFF. The CDR3 region has the DNA TGTGCCAGCAGTGAATTCCCGGGGATAGGAGTTGAAAAACTGTTTTTT.

The rearrangement links TRBV7-9 to TRBJ2-6; D uncertain. CDR3 size: 16 residues. The V gene lost 1 base and the J gene lost 1 base, with 8 bases spanning the gap. Germline-derived CDR1 and CDR2 are SEHNR and FQNEAQ (reference sequence). The CDR3 is CASSLVGGSGANVLTF. CDR3 coding DNA: TGTGCCAGCAGCTTAGTTGGCGGATCTGGGGCCAACGTCCTGACTTTC.

This clone showed up just a few times. In nucleotides, the CDR3 is TGCAGTGCTAGAGGGGACTATGGCTACACCTTC. Translation gives CSARGDYGYTF. This sequence joins TRBV20-1 and TRBJ1-2; D is ambiguous. Trimming took off 1 base at V and 3 bases at J, with 3 bases between the two ends. Looked up from germline, CDR1 is DFQATT and CDR2 is SNEGSKA (reference sequence). The CDR3 consists of 11 residues.

The chain couples TRBV7-2 to TRBJ2-7; D is uncertain. The CDR3 sequence is 13 residues long. Per germline, CDR1 SGHTA and CDR2 FQGNSA. V lost 3 bases and J 3 bases, leaving 9 bases between the germline ends. The CDR3 sequence is CASSFTADYEQYF. The DNA for the CDR3 is TGTGCCAGCAGCTTCACAGCTGACTACGAGCAGTACTTC.

V gene TRBV28 combines with J gene TRBJ2-7; the D is unclear. The V end was cut by 3 bases, the J end by 5 bases, with 17 bases between. The CDR3 runs 15 residues. Germline V gives CDR1 MDHEN, CDR2 SYDVKM. CDR3 DNA sequence: TGTGCCAGCAGTTTGTTCACGTCGTCTATGGACGAGCAGTACTTC. Translation: CASSLFTSSMDEQYF. Full variable domain (missing parts from reference TRBV28 and TRBJ2-7): DVKVTQSSRYLVKRTGEKVFLECVQDMDHENMFWYRQDPGLGLRLIYFSYDVKMKEKGDIPEGYSVSREKKERFSLILESASTNQTSMYLCASSLFTSSMDEQYFGPGTRLTVT.

The rearrangement uses TRBV28 and TRBJ2-7; D remains unclear. V was pared by 3 bases and J by 1 base, with 13 bases between. CDR3 size: 15 residues. Germline V CDR1 and CDR2: MDHEN, SYDVKM. CDR3 loop: CASSFRSPGSYEQYF. In nucleotides, the CDR3 is TGTGCCAGCAGTTTCCGGTCCCCTGGTTCCTACGAGCAGTACTTC.

The V and J genes are TRBV28 and TRBJ2-7; possibly TRBD2 for D (6 bases). This CDR3 is built from 15 residues. Germline assignment: CDR1 MDHEN and CDR2 SYDVKM. V dropped 3 bases and J dropped 2 bases, with 14 bases sitting between them. The CDR3 loop reads CASSLVGTRAYEQYF. In nucleotides, the CDR3 is TGTGCCAGCAGTTTGGTTGGGACTCGCGCCTACGAGCAGTACTTC.

CDR3 protein: CTSSQVRASGRARETQYF. As DNA, the CDR3 is TGCACCAGCAGCCAAGTACGTGCTAGCGGGAGGGCCAGGGAGACCCAGTACTTC. The chain is built from TRBV1 and TRBJ2-5; the table calls TRBD2, which could not be checked here. TRBV1 is a pseudogene segment. CDR3 size: 18 residues.

V is TRBV21-1 and J is TRBJ2-1; TRBD2 is the table's D call and was not checked against the DNA. TRBV21-1 constitutes a pseudogene. CDR3 length equals 17 residues. The CDR3 is CASSKALSASEYNEQFF. CDR3 DNA: TGTGCCAGCAGCAAAGCGCTCTCTGCTAGCGAGTACAATGAGCAGTTCTTC.

The J gene is TRBJ2-1, the V gene TRBV30; TRBD2 is a possible D gene (6 bases). Germline V lookup: CDR1 GTSNPN, CDR2 SVGIG (reference sequence). CDR3 length equals 11 residues. Trimming took off 2 bases at V and 13 bases at J, with 12 bases between the two ends. The CDR3 is CAWSYGGSQFF. DNA of the CDR3: TGTGCCTGGAGTTACGGAGGGTCTCAGTTCTTC. Combining the CDR3 with reference TRBV30 and TRBJ2-1 gives the whole variable domain SQTIHQWPATLVQPVGSPLSLECTVEGTSNPNLYWYRQAAGRGLQLLFYSVGIGQISSEVPQNLSASRPQDRQFILSSKKLLLSDSGFYLCAWSYGGSQFFGPGTRLTVL.

The DNA of the CDR3 is TGCGCCAGCAGCCAAGACCTAGACGCAGATACGCAGTATTTT. Translating it yields CASSQDLDADTQYF. V gene TRBV4-1 combines with J gene TRBJ2-3, with no clear D. The V end lost 0 bases, the J end lost 4 bases, and 8 bases lay between the germline ends. The CDR3 runs 14 residues. Looked up from germline, CDR1 is MGHRA and CDR2 is YSYEKL.